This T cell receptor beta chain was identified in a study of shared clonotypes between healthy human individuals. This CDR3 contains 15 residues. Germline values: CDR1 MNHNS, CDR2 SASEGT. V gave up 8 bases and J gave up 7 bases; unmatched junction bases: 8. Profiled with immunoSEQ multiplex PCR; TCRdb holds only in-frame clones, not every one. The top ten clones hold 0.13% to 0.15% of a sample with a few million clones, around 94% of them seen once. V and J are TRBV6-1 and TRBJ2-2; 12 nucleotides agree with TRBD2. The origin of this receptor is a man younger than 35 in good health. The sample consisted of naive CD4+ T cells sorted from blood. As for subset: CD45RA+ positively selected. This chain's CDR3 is CASRGLAGSYGELFF. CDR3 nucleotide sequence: TGTGCCAGCCGTGGACTAGCGGGAAGCTACGGGGAGCTGTTTTTT.